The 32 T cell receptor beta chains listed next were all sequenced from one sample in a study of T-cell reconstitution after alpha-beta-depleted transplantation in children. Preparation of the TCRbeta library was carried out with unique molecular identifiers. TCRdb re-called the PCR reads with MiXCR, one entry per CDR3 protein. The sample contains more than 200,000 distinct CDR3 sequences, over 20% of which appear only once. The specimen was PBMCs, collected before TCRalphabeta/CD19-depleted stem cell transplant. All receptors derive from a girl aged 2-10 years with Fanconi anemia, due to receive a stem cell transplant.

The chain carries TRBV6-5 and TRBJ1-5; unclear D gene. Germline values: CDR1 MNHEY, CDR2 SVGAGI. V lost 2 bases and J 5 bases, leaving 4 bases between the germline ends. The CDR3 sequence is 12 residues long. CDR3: CASSYRYQPQHF. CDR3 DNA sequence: TGTGCCAGCAGTTACAGATATCAGCCCCAGCATTTT.

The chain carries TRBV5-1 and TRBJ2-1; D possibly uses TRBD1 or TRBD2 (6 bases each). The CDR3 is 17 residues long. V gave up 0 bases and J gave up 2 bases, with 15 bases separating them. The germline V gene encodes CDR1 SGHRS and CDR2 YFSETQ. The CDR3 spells CASSLDPDRRAYNEQFF. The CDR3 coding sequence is TGCGCCAGCAGCTTGGACCCAGACAGGAGGGCCTACAATGAGCAGTTCTTC.

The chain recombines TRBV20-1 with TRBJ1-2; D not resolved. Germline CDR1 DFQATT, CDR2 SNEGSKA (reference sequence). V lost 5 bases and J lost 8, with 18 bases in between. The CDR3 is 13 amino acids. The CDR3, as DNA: TGCAGTGCTCACGAAGATGGGGATAAAGGCTACACCTTC. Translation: CSAHEDGDKGYTF.

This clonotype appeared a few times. The CDR3 here is CATNPLGTRGQTYNEQFF. DNA for the CDR3: TGTGCCACCAACCCACTGGGGACTAGGGGACAGACCTACAATGAGCAGTTCTTC. The chain carries TRBV28 and TRBJ2-1, with a tentative D call TRBD2 (8 bases). Germline CDR1 is MDHEN and CDR2 is SYDVKM. V lost 10 bases to trimming and J lost 2 bases, with 27 bases between them. The CDR3 totals 18 residues.

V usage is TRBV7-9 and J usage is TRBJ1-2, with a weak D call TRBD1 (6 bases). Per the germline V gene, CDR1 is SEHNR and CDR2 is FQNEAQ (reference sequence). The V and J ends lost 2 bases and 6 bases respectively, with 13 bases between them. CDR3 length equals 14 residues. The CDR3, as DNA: TGTGCCAGCAGCTTATTTGTAGGGGACAATGGCTACACCTTC. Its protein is CASSLFVGDNGYTF.

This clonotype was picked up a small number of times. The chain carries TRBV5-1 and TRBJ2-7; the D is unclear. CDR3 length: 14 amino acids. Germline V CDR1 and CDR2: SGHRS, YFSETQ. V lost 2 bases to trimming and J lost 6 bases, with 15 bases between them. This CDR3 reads CASSFRIAGGEQYF. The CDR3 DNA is TGCGCCAGCAGCTTTCGGATAGCCGGCGGCGAGCAGTACTTC.

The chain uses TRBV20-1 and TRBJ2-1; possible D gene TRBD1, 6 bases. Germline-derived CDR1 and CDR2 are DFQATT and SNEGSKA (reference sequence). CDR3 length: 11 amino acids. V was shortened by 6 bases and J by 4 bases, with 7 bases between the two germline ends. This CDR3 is CSAQGYNEQFF. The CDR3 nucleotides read TGCAGTGCCCAGGGGTACAATGAGCAGTTCTTC.

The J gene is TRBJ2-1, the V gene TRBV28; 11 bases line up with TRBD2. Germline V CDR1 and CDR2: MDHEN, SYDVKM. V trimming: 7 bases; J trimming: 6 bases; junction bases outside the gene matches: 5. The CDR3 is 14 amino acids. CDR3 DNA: TGTGCCAGCAACTGGGGACTAGCGGTCAATGAGCAGTTCTTC. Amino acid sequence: CASNWGLAVNEQFF.

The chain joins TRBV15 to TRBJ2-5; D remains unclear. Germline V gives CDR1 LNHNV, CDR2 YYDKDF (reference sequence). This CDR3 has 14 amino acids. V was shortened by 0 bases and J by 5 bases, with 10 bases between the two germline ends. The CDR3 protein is CATSRDVPVETQYF. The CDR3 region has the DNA TGTGCCACCAGCAGAGACGTCCCGGTGGAGACCCAGTACTTC.

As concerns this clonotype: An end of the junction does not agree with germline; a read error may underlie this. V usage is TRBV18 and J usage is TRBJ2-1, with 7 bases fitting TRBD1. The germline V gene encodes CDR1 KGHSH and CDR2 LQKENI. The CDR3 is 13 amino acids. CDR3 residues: CASSPLTGTESLF. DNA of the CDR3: TGTGCCAGCTCACCACTTACCGGGACAGAGTCCCTCTTC.

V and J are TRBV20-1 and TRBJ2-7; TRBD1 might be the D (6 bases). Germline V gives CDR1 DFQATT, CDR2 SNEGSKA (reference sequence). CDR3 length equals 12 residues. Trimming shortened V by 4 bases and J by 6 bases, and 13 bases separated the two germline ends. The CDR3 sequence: CSATQDRFEQYF. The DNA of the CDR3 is TGCAGTGCTACCCAGGACAGATTCGAGCAGTACTTC.

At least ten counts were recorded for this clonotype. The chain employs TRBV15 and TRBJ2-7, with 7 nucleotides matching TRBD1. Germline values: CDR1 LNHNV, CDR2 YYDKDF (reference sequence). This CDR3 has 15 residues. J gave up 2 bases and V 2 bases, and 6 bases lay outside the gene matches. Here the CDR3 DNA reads TGTGCCACCAGCAGATCTCCGGGACAGACCTACGAGCAGTACTTC. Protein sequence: CATSRSPGQTYEQYF. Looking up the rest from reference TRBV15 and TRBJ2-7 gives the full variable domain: DAMVIQNPRYQVTQFGKPVTLSCSQTLNHNVMYWYQQKSSQAPKLLFHYYDKDFNNEADTPDNFQSRRPNTSFCFLDIRSPGLGDTAMYLCATSRSPGQTYEQYFGPGTRLTVT.

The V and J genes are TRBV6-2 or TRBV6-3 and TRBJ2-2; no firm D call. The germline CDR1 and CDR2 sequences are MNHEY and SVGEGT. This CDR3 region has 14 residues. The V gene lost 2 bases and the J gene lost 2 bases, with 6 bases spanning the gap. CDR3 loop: CASSYRTNTGELFF. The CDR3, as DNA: TGTGCCAGCAGTTACCGCACTAACACCGGGGAGCTGTTTTTT.

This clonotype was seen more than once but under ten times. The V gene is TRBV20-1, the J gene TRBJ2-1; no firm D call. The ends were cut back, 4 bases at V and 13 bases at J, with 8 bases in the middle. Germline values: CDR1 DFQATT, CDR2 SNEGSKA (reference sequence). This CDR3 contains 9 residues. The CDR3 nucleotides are TGCAGTGCTACAATAACCCAGTTCTTC. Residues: CSATITQFF.

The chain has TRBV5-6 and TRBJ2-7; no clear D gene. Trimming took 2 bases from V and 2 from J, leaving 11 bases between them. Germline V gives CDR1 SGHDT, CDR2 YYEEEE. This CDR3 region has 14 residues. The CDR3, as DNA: TGTGCCAGCAGCTTTGGTGACTCAACCTACGAGCAGTACTTC. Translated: CASSFGDSTYEQYF.

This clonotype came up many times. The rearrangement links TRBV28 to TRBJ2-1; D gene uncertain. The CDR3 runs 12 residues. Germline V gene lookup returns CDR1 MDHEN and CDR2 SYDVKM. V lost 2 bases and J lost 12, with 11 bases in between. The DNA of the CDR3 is TGTGCCAGCAGTTTAGCCTATATTGGGCAGTTCTTC. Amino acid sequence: CASSLAYIGQFF.

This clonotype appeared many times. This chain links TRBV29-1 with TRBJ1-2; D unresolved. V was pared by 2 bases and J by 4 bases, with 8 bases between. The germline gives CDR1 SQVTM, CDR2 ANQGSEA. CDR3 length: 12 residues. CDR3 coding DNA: TGCAGCGTTGAATTTGGTTCCTATGGCTACACCTTC. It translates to CSVEFGSYGYTF.

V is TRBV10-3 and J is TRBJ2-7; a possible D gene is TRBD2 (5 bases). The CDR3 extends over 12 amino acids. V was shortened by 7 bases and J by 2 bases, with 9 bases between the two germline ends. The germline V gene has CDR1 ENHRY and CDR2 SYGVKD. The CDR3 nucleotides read TGTGCCATCATCGGGATAACCTACGAGCAGTACTTC. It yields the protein CAIIGITYEQYF.

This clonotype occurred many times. In DNA, the CDR3 is TGTGCCATCACCAGCTCCTCCTACGAGCAGTACTTC. Its protein is CAITSSSYEQYF. The rearrangement links TRBV10-3 to TRBJ2-7; D uncertain. V was shortened by 7 bases and J by 0 bases, with 7 bases between the two germline ends. Germline V lookup: CDR1 ENHRY, CDR2 SYGVKD. The CDR3 totals 12 residues.

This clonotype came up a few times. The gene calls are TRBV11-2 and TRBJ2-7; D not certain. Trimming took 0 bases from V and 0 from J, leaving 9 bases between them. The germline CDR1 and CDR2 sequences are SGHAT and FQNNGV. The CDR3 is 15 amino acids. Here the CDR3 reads CASSLDLLSSYEQYF. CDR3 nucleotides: TGTGCCAGCAGCTTAGATCTTCTCAGCTCCTACGAGCAGTACTTC.

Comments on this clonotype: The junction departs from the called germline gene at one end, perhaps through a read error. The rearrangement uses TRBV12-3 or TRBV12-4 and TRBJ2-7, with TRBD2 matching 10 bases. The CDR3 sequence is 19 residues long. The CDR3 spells CASCFEVASGGDRPHVQYF. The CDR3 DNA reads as TGTGCCAGCTGTTTCGAGGTCGCTAGCGGGGGCGACCGACCCCACGTGCAGTACTTC.

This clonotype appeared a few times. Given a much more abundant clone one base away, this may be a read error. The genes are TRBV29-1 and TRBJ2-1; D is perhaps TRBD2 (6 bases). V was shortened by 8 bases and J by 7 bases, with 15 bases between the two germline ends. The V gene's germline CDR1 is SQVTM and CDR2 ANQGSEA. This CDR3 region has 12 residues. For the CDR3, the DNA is TGCAGCACGGGACTTAAGGCTAATGAGCAGTTCTTC. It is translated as CSTGLKANEQFF.

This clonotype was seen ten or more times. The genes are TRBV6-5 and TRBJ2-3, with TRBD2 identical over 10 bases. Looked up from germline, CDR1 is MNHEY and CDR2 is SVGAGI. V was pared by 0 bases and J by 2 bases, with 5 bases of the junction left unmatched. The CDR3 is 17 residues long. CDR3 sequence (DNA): TGTGCCAGCAGTTACTCGCCCCTAGCGGGGGACACAGATACGCAGTATTTT. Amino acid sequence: CASSYSPLAGDTDTQYF.

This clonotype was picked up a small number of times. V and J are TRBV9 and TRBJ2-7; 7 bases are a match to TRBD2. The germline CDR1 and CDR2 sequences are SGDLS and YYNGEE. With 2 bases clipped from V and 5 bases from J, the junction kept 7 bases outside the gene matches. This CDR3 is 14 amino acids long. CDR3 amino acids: CASSVKMGGNEQYF. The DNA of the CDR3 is TGTGCCAGCAGCGTTAAGATGGGGGGGAACGAGCAGTACTTC.

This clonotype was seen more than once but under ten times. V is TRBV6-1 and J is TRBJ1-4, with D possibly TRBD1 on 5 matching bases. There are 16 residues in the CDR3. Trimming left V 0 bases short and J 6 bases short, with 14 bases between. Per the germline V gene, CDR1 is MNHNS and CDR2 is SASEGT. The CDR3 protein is CASSEALQGPYEKLFF. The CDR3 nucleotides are TGTGCCAGCAGTGAAGCGCTTCAGGGACCCTATGAAAAACTGTTTTTT.

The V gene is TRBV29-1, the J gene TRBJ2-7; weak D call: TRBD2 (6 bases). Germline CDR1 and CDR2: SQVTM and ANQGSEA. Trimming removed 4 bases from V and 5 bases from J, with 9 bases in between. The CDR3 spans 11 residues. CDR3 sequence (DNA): TGCAGCGTTGCCCTAGCGAACGAGCAGTACTTC. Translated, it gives CSVALANEQYF.

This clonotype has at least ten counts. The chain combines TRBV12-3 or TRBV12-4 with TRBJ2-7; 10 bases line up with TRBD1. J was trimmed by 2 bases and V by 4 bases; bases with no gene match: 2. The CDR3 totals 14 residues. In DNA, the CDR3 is TGTGCCAGCAGTTCAGGGACAGGGGCCTACGAGCAGTACTTC. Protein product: CASSSGTGAYEQYF.

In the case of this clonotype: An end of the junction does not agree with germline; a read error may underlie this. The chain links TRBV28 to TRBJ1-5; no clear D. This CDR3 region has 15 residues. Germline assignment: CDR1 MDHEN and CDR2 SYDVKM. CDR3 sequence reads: CASSLEENSYQPQHF. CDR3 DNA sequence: TGTGCCAGCAGTTTAGAGGAAAATAGCTATCAGCCCCAGCATTTT.

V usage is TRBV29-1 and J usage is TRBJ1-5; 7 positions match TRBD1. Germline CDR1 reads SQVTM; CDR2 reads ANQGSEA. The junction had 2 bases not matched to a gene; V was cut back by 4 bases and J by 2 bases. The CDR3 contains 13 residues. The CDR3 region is CSVGQGGNQPQHF. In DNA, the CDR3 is TGCAGCGTTGGCCAGGGGGGCAATCAGCCCCAGCATTTT. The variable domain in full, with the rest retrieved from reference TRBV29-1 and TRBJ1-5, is SAVISQKPSRDICQRGTSLTIQCQVDSQVTMMFWYRQQPGQSLTLIATANQGSEATYESGFVIDKFPISRPNLTFSTLTVSNMSPEDSSIYLCSVGQGGNQPQHFGDGTRLSIL.

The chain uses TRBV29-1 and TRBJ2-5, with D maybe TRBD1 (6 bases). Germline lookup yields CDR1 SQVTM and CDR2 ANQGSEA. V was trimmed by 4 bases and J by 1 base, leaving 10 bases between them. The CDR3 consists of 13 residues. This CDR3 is CSVGQVIQETQYF. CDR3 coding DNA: TGCAGCGTTGGACAGGTTATCCAAGAGACCCAGTACTTC.

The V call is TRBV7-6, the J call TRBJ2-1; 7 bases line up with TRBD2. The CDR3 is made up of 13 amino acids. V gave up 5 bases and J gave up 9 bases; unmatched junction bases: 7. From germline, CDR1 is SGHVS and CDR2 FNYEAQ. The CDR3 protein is CASSLGLLFEQFF. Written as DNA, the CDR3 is TGTGCCAGCAGCCTGGGACTACTCTTTGAGCAGTTCTTC.

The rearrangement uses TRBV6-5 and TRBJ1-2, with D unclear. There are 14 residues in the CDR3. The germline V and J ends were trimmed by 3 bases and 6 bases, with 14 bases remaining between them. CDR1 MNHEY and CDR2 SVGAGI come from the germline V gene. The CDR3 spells CASSYMSHRDGYTF. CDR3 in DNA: TGTGCCAGCAGTTATATGAGTCATAGGGATGGCTACACCTTC.